This T cell receptor (beta chain) derives from a study of identical twins. Whole-study findings and limits: An excess of low generation probability was shown by twin-shared out-of-frame alpha sequences. Possibly, invariant MAIT and iNKT cells partly confounded zero-insertion analyses. Excess sharing by twins proved weaker in beta out-of-frame sequences.

This clonotype was counted a few times. The antigen is not known. This CDR3 comprises 14 residues. V was pared by 1 base and J by 5 bases, with 5 bases of the junction left unmatched. The germline V gene encodes CDR1 LGHNA and CDR2 YSLEER. Each CDR3 protein gets one entry after TCRdb re-called the 5' RACE reads with MiXCR. Of 450,000 or so distinct CDR3 sequences listed, 13% to 15% were seen once; the top ten hold approximately 0.52%. A further study also used this sample, focusing on yellow fever vaccine responses in identical twins.

The clonotype was recovered from a woman between 18 and 30 years old in good health. Sequences were obtained from CD4+ T cells sorted from blood. This sequence joins TRBV4-3 and TRBJ2-7, with TRBD2 matching 7 bases. This chain's CDR3 is CASSQGTSRDEQYF. As DNA, the CDR3 is TGCGCCAGCAGCCAAGGGACTAGTCGGGACGAGCAGTACTTC.